These 21 T cell receptor delta chains were all obtained from the same sample, sequenced in a study of γδ T cells in repeated Plasmodium falciparum infection. TCRdb re-called clones from the multiplex PCR reads via CATT. The sample shows approximately 93,000 delta-chain clones, over 0.9% of them seen only once. Flow sorting of PBMC yielded separate Vgamma9/Vdelta2+ and Vdelta2-negative gammadelta T cell populations for bulk repertoire analysis. The sequenced material came from gamma-delta T cells from blood. All receptors come from a pool of human donors (malaria-infected and uninfected, not separated).

About this clone itself: TCRdb's entry gives the protein of a much larger clone, which mismatches this DNA's translation at residue 3, likely from a read error; the protein reported here is translated from the DNA. The rearrangement uses TRDV1 and TRDJ1; 10 bases are shared with TRDD3. The J gene was not available in TCRdb and was assigned here by matching the DNA to germline segments. The CDR3 totals 18 residues. Per germline, CDR1 TSWWSYY and CDR2 QGS. Here the CDR3 reads CAPGTRAFVGDTADKLIF. CDR3 DNA sequence: TGTGCTCCTGGGACCCGGGCCTTCGTGGGGGATACAGCCGATAAACTCATCTTT.

This clone was detected a few times. A far more abundant clone sits one base away, making this likely a read error. This sample includes further DNA sequences coding for the same CDR3. The rearrangement uses TRDV1 and TRDJ1, with 11 bases that match TRDD3. The CDR3 totals 20 residues. Germline V gene lookup returns CDR1 TSWWSYY and CDR2 QGS. DNA of the CDR3: TGTGCTCTTGGGCCGATTTACTGGGGGATATCCCACCCGTACACTGATAAACTCATCTTT. Encoded protein: CALGPIYWGISHPYTDKLIF.

There are a few counts of this clone. TCRdb's protein for this DNA is that of a much larger clone and differs from the translation at residue 8, likely a read error; the protein shown is the DNA translation. The V and J genes are TRDV1 and TRDJ1, with 8 bases matching TRDD3. TCRdb is silent on the J gene; assignment here came from matching the DNA to germline. The germline CDR1 and CDR2 sequences are TSWWSYY and QGS. The CDR3 loop spans 23 amino acids. V lost 0 bases and J lost 0; bases outside the gene matches: 24. In DNA form, the CDR3 reads TGTGCTCTTGGGGAACTAAACCCCTTCGGTGGGGATACCCCCCTCATGGACACCGATAAACTCATCTTT. Translating it yields CALGELNPFGGDTPLMDTDKLIF.

Relative to its sample, this clone is medium-sized. This chain connects TRDV2 to TRDJ1; TRDD3 is a possible D gene (5 bases). This CDR3 has 14 amino acids. Trimming shortened V by 1 base and J by 2 bases, and 10 bases separated the two germline ends. Germline CDR1 GEAIGNYY, CDR2 EKD. DNA of the CDR3: TGTGCCTGTGACACGGCCGGGATTACCGATAAACTCATCTTT. This encodes CACDTAGITDKLIF.

A few counts support this clone. With only one base between it and a far larger clone, this is likely a read error. Distinct nucleotide sequences in the sample also encode this CDR3. The chain is built from TRDV1 and TRDJ1; perhaps TRDD2 as D (5 bases). TCRdb is silent on the J gene; assignment here came from matching the DNA to germline. The germline CDR1 and CDR2 sequences are TSWWSYY and QGS. V lost 3 bases, J lost 0 bases, and 29 bases lay in between. The CDR3 runs 21 residues. CDR3 sequence (DNA): TGTGCTCTTGGGGAGCTACTATTCGCCTACGTTGTTCCGCAGTACACCGATAAACTCATCTTT. It is translated as CALGELLFAYVVPQYTDKLIF.

This clone was observed many times. The gene calls are TRDV1 and TRDJ1; 9 bases are a match to TRDD3. The CDR3 contains 16 residues. Germline V lookup: CDR1 TSWWSYY, CDR2 QGS. With V trimmed by 5 bases and J by 4 bases, 11 bases remained unmatched. The CDR3 DNA reads as TGTGCTCTTGGGTGTCCTACGCCCTGGGGGATCGATAAACTCATCTTT. Its translation: CALGCPTPWGIDKLIF.

In this sample, this clone turned up a few times. TCRdb lists the protein of a much larger clone for this DNA, which differs at residue 5, so this is likely a read error; the protein given here is translated from the DNA itself. The chain employs TRDV1 and TRDJ1; 12 nucleotides align to TRDD3. No J segment appears in TCRdb, so it was assigned here by matching the sequence to germline. Germline V gene data show CDR1 as TSWWSYY and CDR2 as QGS. This CDR3 spans 18 amino acids. V dropped 4 bases and J dropped 0; count of bases not matched to a gene: 9. CDR3 sequence (DNA): TGTGCTCTTGGGGCCCCTGGGGGATACGCATTTCACACCGATAAACTCATCTTT. Amino acids: CALGAPGGYAFHTDKLIF.

In this sample, this clone turned up a few times. TCRdb has a much larger clone's protein, which differs at residue 8 from the translation of this DNA, likely because of a read error; what is shown is the protein translated from the DNA. This chain links TRDV2 with TRDJ1; D unclear. TCRdb offers no J gene call, so here the DNA was matched to germline to obtain one. The V end lost 1 base, the J end lost 0 bases, and 20 bases lay between the germline ends. The CDR3 runs 18 residues. Looked up from germline, CDR1 is GEAIGNYY and CDR2 is EKD. DNA of the CDR3: TGTGCCTGTGACACGGTTACTGAGGGACAGACATACACCGATAAACTCATCTTT. It specifies CACDTVTEGQTYTDKLIF.

With regard to this clone: A far more abundant clone sits one base away, making this likely a read error. Other DNA sequences of this sample code for an identical CDR3. Here the V gene is TRDV2, but the J gene went uncalled; the listed D gene, TRDD3, was not tested against the DNA. The CDR3 has 21 amino acids. CDR1 and CDR2 from the germline V gene are GEAIGNYY and EKD. The DNA for the CDR3 is TGTGCCTGTGACACCGTCCCCCTTCCTACCGGTACTGGGCGAGACACCGATAAACTCATCTTC. This encodes CACDTVPLPTGTGRDTDKLIF.

This clone was seen a few times. TCRdb's protein for this DNA is that of a much larger clone and differs from the translation at residue 11, likely a read error; the protein shown is the DNA translation. The V call is TRDV2, the J call TRDJ1; 11 nucleotides agree with TRDD3. The germline CDR1 and CDR2 sequences are GEAIGNYY and EKD. V shed 2 bases, J shed 6 bases, and the junction held 7 bases outside the gene matches. CDR3 length: 15 residues. CDR3 in DNA: TGTGCCTGTGACAGCCTGGGGGATACCGACAATAAACTCATCTTT. It is translated as CACDSLGDTDNKLIF.

This clone was seen a handful of times. The protein in TCRdb stems from a much larger clone and differs at residue 4 from this DNA's translation, likely a read error; here the protein is translated from the DNA. The CDR3 bases are TGTGCCTGTGTCAACCTGGGGGATAATATGACCGATAAACTCATCTTT. The encoded protein is CACVNLGDNMTDKLIF. The chain is built from TRDV2 and TRDJ1, with TRDD3 matching over 10 bases. Here the J gene was assigned by germline matching of the DNA, as TCRdb has none. The V and J ends lost 5 bases and 2 bases, in that order; junction bases with no gene match: 10. Looked up from germline, CDR1 is GEAIGNYY and CDR2 is EKD. The CDR3 runs to 16 residues.

Regarding this clone: A read error is likely here: a far larger clone is one base away. The same CDR3 can be traced to other DNA sequences in this sample. The rearrangement links TRDV2 to TRDJ2; 7 bases line up with TRDD3. The J gene is absent in TCRdb and was assigned here via DNA matching to germline. The germline V gene has CDR1 GEAIGNYY and CDR2 EKD. The CDR3 sequence is 18 residues long. CDR3 protein: CACDTVLGGTALTAQLFF. The CDR3 bases are TGTGCCTGTGACACCGTTCTGGGGGGGACCGCTTTGACAGCGCAACTCTTCTTT.

With respect to this clone: The protein given by TCRdb reflects a much larger clone and differs at residue 19 from this DNA's translation, likely from a read error; the protein shown is the DNA's translation. The chain recombines TRDV1 with TRDJ1; 11 nucleotides line up with TRDD3. TCRdb is silent on the J gene; assignment here came from matching the DNA to germline. This CDR3 comprises 25 residues. V gave up 2 bases and J gave up 10 bases; unmatched junction bases: 39. Germline V CDR1 and CDR2: TSWWSYY, QGS. CDR3 in DNA: TGTGCTCTTGGGGAAGTGTTTAGGAGGTTCCTACGATCCGATGTGGGGGATACGCGGGTCCAAAGACTCATCTTT. Amino acid sequence: CALGEVFRRFLRSDVGDTRVQRLIF.

As to this clone: TCRdb has a much larger clone's protein, which differs at residue 12 from the translation of this DNA, likely because of a read error; what is shown is the protein translated from the DNA. The V gene is TRDV1, the J gene TRDJ1; 7 nucleotides agree with TRDD2. The J gene, absent from TCRdb, was called here by matching the DNA to germline. J was trimmed by 0 bases and V by 1 base; bases with no gene match: 50. Germline CDR1 TSWWSYY, CDR2 QGS. The CDR3 length is 31 residues. Here the CDR3 reads CALGEHRGLLPFYLHPYRPLLVRGYTDKLIF. The CDR3 DNA is TGTGCTCTTGGGGAACATCGGGGCCTCCTTCCTTTCTACCTCCACCCTTACCGACCCCTTTTGGTGAGGGGGTACACCGATAAACTCATCTTT.

Turning to this clone: A far larger clone differs by one base, so this is likely a read error. This sample also contains other DNA sequences that code for the same CDR3. The V gene was identified as TRDV3, while no J gene was called; the table gives TRDD3 as D, unverified against the DNA. The CDR3 totals 16 residues. The V gene's germline CDR1 is TVYSNPD and CDR2 GDNSRS (reference sequence). The CDR3 DNA is TGTGCCCCCTTATCCACCGGGGATACGTACACCGATAAACTTATCTTT. It translates to CAPLSTGDTYTDKLIF.

As concerns this clone: TCRdb's listed protein matches a much larger clone and diverges from this DNA's translation at residue 21, likely through a read error; the protein shown comes from the DNA. This sequence joins TRDV1 and TRDJ1; 7 positions match TRDD2. Germline values: CDR1 TSWWSYY, CDR2 QGS. The CDR3 totals 23 residues. For the CDR3, the DNA is TGTGCTCTTGGGGAACTTACTCTTCCTAAGGGGTCCAAGGTTATCGGGGGCACCGATAAACCCATCTTT. Its translation: CALGELTLPKGSKVIGGTDKPIF.

Comments on this clone: The protein that TCRdb holds for this DNA derives from a much larger clone and differs from the translated DNA at residue 11, which likely indicates a read error; the protein shown here is translated from the DNA. DNA of the CDR3: TGTGCCTGTGACGACATTACTGGGGGATACGCCGATAAACTCATCTTT. Protein sequence: CACDDITGGYADKLIF. V and J are TRDV2 and TRDJ1; 13 positions agree with TRDD3. TCRdb gives no J gene; it was assigned here by matching the DNA to germline. Per germline, CDR1 GEAIGNYY and CDR2 EKD. With V trimmed by 3 bases and J by 3 bases, 6 bases remained unmatched. The CDR3 length is 16 residues.

A word on this clone: TCRdb shows a much larger clone's protein in place of this DNA's translation, and the two differ at residue 10, likely through a read error; the protein shown is translated from the DNA. The J gene is TRDJ1, the V gene TRDV3; 11 positions agree with TRDD3. Here the J gene came from matching the DNA to germline, since TCRdb omits it. The CDR3 covers 22 residues. CDR1 is TVYSNPD and CDR2 is GDNSRS in the germline V gene (reference sequence). After removal of 4 bases from V and 0 bases from J, the junction contained 28 bases not matched to a gene. CDR3 residues: CACKLPIPSHWGIRVDTDKLIF. DNA for the CDR3: TGTGCCTGCAAACTTCCTATCCCCTCGCACTGGGGGATAAGAGTGGACACCGATAAACTCATCTTT.

Note on this clone: This DNA translates differently at residue 6 from the TCRdb protein, which is that of a much larger clone; a read error is likely, and the protein shown is the DNA's own translation. CDR3 loop: CACDTNGGIYTDKLIF. The DNA for the CDR3 is TGTGCCTGTGACACAAACGGAGGTATTTACACCGATAAACTCATCTTT. The genes are TRDV2 and TRDJ1, with D unresolved. No J gene is reported in TCRdb; it was inferred here by comparing the DNA with germline. The CDR3 runs 16 residues. Germline V lookup: CDR1 GEAIGNYY, CDR2 EKD. Trimming took off 1 base at V and 0 bases at J, with 14 bases between the two ends.

This clone has just a few counts. Only one base separates this from a far larger clonotype, so it likely reflects a read error. Other DNA sequences in this specimen translate into the identical CDR3. The V and J genes are TRDV2 and TRDJ1; 11 bases line up with TRDD3. Germline V gives CDR1 GEAIGNYY, CDR2 EKD. This CDR3 contains 19 residues. CDR3 protein: CACDEVMILGDKGADKLIF. CDR3 sequence (DNA): TGTGCCTGCGACGAGGTGATGATACTGGGGGATAAGGGTGCCGATAAACTCATCTTC.

This clone has just a few counts. TCRdb's listed protein matches a much larger clone and diverges from this DNA's translation at residue 8, likely through a read error; the protein shown comes from the DNA. The gene calls are TRDV2 and TRDJ1; 11 nucleotides agree with TRDD3. The CDR3 covers 19 residues. With V trimmed by 1 base and J by 0 bases, 12 bases remained unmatched. Germline CDR1 and CDR2: GEAIGNYY and EKD. CDR3 DNA: TGTGCCTGTGACACGCCTTGGAGGGTGGGGGATACGTACACCGATAAACTCATCTTT. Protein product: CACDTPWRVGDTYTDKLIF.